The clone carrying this TCR beta chain showed up just a few times. This could be a read error, since a much larger clone is one nucleotide away. Given the absence of the conserved phenylalanine or tryptophan at the CDR3 end, a read error is likely. The CDR3 contains 14 residues. Trimming cost V 5 bases and J 3 bases, with 16 bases left between them. In germline, CDR1 is DFQATT, CDR2 SNEGSKA (reference sequence). The source of the sample is a study of breast tumors, draining lymph nodes, adjacent tissues. One entry per CDR3 protein results from TCRdb running MiXCR on the multiplex PCR reads. The table has 200,000 or so distinct CDR3 sequences, roughly 31% seen once; the top ten hold 4.3%. Axillary draining lymph nodes of breast cancer patients supplied the node samples.

Material: axillary lymph node tissue. The receptor comes from a female donor with breast cancer. Some clones in this sample may be carry-over from other donors' samples. The chain has TRBV20-1 and TRBJ2-5; D may be TRBD1 (6 bases). This chain's CDR3 is CSAPAPGVEETQYL. The CDR3 coding sequence is TGCAGTGCTCCCGCCCCAGGGGTAGAAGAGACCCAGTACCTC.